This entry lists 16 T cell receptor beta chains sequenced from one sample in a study of response to subunit inactivated influenza vaccine. TCRdb re-analysed the RT-PCR reads in MiXCR, keeping a single row per CDR3 protein. The repertoire has approximately 730,000 distinct CDR3 sequences, approximately 15% of them found once; the top ten carry around 6.5%. The sequencing here drew on PBMCs from blood, taken around 14 days before vaccination. All receptors derive from a man aged 50-59 years who received an inactivated influenza vaccine.

This clonotype was recorded many times. The chain joins TRBV4-2 to TRBJ2-3, with D perhaps TRBD2 (6 bases). V was shortened by 1 base and J by 0 bases, with 8 bases between the two germline ends. The CDR3 is 15 amino acids. Germline V CDR1 and CDR2: LGHNA, YNFKEQ. The chain's CDR3 is CASSQGSGSTDTQYF. DNA of the CDR3: TGTGCCAGCAGCCAAGGTAGCGGAAGCACAGATACGCAGTATTTT.

This clonotype was picked up many times. The chain combines TRBV15 with TRBJ2-7; 11 nucleotides align to TRBD1. Germline V gene lookup returns CDR1 LNHNV and CDR2 YYDKDF (reference sequence). The CDR3 has 16 amino acids. With V trimmed by 3 bases and J by 3 bases, 7 bases remained unmatched. The CDR3 spells CATSRGVGTGGYEQYF. In DNA form, the CDR3 reads TGTGCCACCAGCAGGGGCGTCGGGACAGGGGGCTACGAGCAGTACTTC.

This clonotype came up many times. This chain joins TRBV5-1 and TRBJ1-1; a weak D match, TRBD1 (5 bases). CDR1 is SGHRS, CDR2 YFSETQ, per germline. Trimming removed 7 bases at V and 6 bases at J, with 16 bases between. The CDR3 loop spans 13 amino acids. CDR3 residues: CASFTSAGAEAFF. The CDR3 coding sequence is TGCGCCAGCTTCACGTCGGCGGGGGCTGAAGCTTTCTTT.

In this sample, this clonotype turned up a few times. The V call is TRBV6-1, the J call TRBJ1-1; D might be TRBD1 (5 bases). The CDR3 totals 16 residues. V was shortened by 6 bases and J by 6 bases, with 23 bases between the two germline ends. Germline CDR1 is MNHNS and CDR2 is SASEGT. DNA of the CDR3: TGTGCCAGCAGCAGAATAACCGGGACGGGAAAACCTGAAGCTTTCTTT. Translating gives CASSRITGTGKPEAFF.

This clonotype was seen more than once but under ten times. The genes are TRBV5-1 and TRBJ2-2, with D possibly matching TRBD2 (7 bases). The CDR3 length is 15 residues. V was shortened by 4 bases and J by 3 bases, with 13 bases between the two germline ends. Germline V gene lookup returns CDR1 SGHRS and CDR2 YFSETQ. The CDR3 DNA is TGCGCCAGCAGCGCCGGGGGGCGGTACACCGGGGAGCTGTTTTTT. This translates into CASSAGGRYTGELFF.

V and J are TRBV12-3 or TRBV12-4 and TRBJ2-7; the match to TRBD2 covers 16 bases. This CDR3 comprises 16 residues. V shed 5 bases and J 6 bases; nucleotides not matched to a gene: 7. The CDR3 bases are TGTGCCAGCAGTCCGGGACTAGCGGGAGGGCCCGGCGAGCAGTACTTC. Protein sequence: CASSPGLAGGPGEQYF.

V is TRBV14 and J is TRBJ2-5, with D tentatively TRBD1 or TRBD2 (5 bases each). From germline, CDR1 is SGHDN and CDR2 FVKESK. This CDR3 contains 16 residues. V lost 3 bases to trimming and J lost 5 bases, with 19 bases between them. The CDR3 is CASSQHRDVRLETQYF. CDR3 DNA sequence: TGTGCCAGCAGCCAGCACCGGGACGTCAGACTGGAGACCCAGTACTTC.

Only a few counts were recorded for this clonotype. The gene calls are TRBV28 and TRBJ2-7, with TRBD1 identical over 10 bases. Per the germline V gene, CDR1 is MDHEN and CDR2 is SYDVKM. V shed 5 bases and J 4 bases; nucleotides not matched to a gene: 5. The CDR3 runs 14 residues. The DNA of the CDR3 is TGTGCCAGCAGTCCCGGGACAGGGGAGTACGAGCAGTACTTC. Translation gives CASSPGTGEYEQYF. Supplemented by reference TRBV28 and TRBJ2-7, the full variable domain reads DVKVTQSSRYLVKRTGEKVFLECVQDMDHENMFWYRQDPGLGLRLIYFSYDVKMKEKGDIPEGYSVSREKKERFSLILESASTNQTSMYLCASSPGTGEYEQYFGPGTRLTVT.

This clonotype turned up a few times. The V call is TRBV23-1, the J call TRBJ1-1; no clear D. TRBV23-1 is placed among ORFs of uncertain function. CDR3 length equals 14 residues. Trimming left V 6 bases short and J 0 bases short, with 11 bases between. The CDR3 region has the DNA TGCGCCAGCAGGACATTCGAGGTGAACACTGAAGCTTTCTTT. Translation: CASRTFEVNTEAFF.

This clonotype turned up a few times. The V gene is TRBV20-1, the J gene TRBJ2-1, with TRBD1 identical over 7 bases. J lost 7 bases, V lost 3 bases, and 3 bases had no gene match. This CDR3 comprises 12 residues. Germline V gives CDR1 DFQATT, CDR2 SNEGSKA (reference sequence). This CDR3 is CSASDRVNEQFF. CDR3 bases: TGCAGTGCTAGTGACAGGGTAAATGAGCAGTTCTTC.

A few counts support this clonotype. J is TRBJ2-7 and V is TRBV5-8; D unresolved. Germline CDR1 is SGHTS and CDR2 is YDEGEE. Trimming pared 0 bases from V and 1 base from J, leaving 11 bases between. The CDR3 has 15 amino acids. CDR3 nucleotide sequence: TGTGCCAGCAGCTTGGGTTTTAATCCATCCTACGAGCAGTACTTC. Translation gives CASSLGFNPSYEQYF.

This clonotype was seen only a few times. This sequence joins TRBV19 and TRBJ1-3, with a possible D match to TRBD1 (6 bases). The CDR3 is made up of 15 amino acids. Between the trimmed V and J ends, which lost 2 bases and 2 bases, there was a span of 10 bases. The germline CDR1 and CDR2 sequences are LNHDA and SQIVND (reference sequence). The CDR3 region has the DNA TGTGCCAGTAGTATAACAGGGTCCGCTGGAAACACCATATATTTT. Protein product: CASSITGSAGNTIYF.

This sequence joins TRBV5-5 and TRBJ2-2; 9 bases map to TRBD1. The CDR3 is 15 amino acids. V trimming: 4 bases; J trimming: 6 bases; junction bases outside the gene matches: 7. CDR1 and CDR2 from the germline V gene are SGHKS and YYEKEE (reference sequence). This chain's CDR3 is CASSVQGANAGELFF. CDR3 DNA sequence: TGTGCCAGCAGCGTACAGGGGGCAAATGCCGGGGAGCTGTTTTTT.

This chain connects TRBV3-1 to TRBJ2-4, with TRBD2 matching 7 bases. Trimming took 3 bases from V and 2 from J; bases not matched to a gene: 4. The CDR3 has 15 residues. Per the germline V gene, CDR1 is LGHDT and CDR2 is YNNKEL (reference sequence). CDR3 nucleotides: TGTGCCAGCAGCCATCCCGGGACTACCAAAAACATTCAGTACTTC. Its translation is CASSHPGTTKNIQYF.

This clonotype was counted only a few times. The chain joins TRBV28 to TRBJ2-5, with unresolved D. The V gene lost 2 bases and the J gene lost 5 bases, with 9 bases spanning the gap. Germline CDR1 reads MDHEN; CDR2 reads SYDVKM. The CDR3 spans 13 residues. The CDR3 reads CASSLKGWETQYF. As DNA, the CDR3 is TGTGCCAGCAGTTTAAAGGGATGGGAGACCCAGTACTTC.

V gene TRBV29-1 combines with J gene TRBJ1-3; a possible D gene is TRBD1 (5 bases). Germline V gives CDR1 SQVTM, CDR2 ANQGSEA. CDR3 length: 12 residues. With 3 bases removed from V and 4 bases from J, the gap between germline ends came to 7 bases. CDR3 DNA: TGCAGCGTTGATGCAGGGGGAAACACCATATATTTT. Protein product: CSVDAGGNTIYF. The full variable domain, completed using reference TRBV29-1 and TRBJ1-3, is SAVISQKPSRDICQRGTSLTIQCQVDSQVTMMFWYRQQPGQSLTLIATANQGSEATYESGFVIDKFPISRPNLTFSTLTVSNMSPEDSSIYLCSVDAGGNTIYFGEGSWLTVV.